This is a list of T cell receptor beta chains from one sample in a study of OX40 agonist ivuxolimab in advanced cancers. The protocol was immunoSEQ multiplex PCR, while the TCRdb copy is restricted to in-frame clones and leaves out a portion. There are about 79,000 clones in the sample; around 94% occur only once, and 9.6% lies in the top ten. Sequencing was performed on CD4+ or CD8+ T cells sorted from blood, taken in a trial of the OX40 agonist ivuxolimab. The receptors were gathered from an adult with an advanced solid tumor such as melanoma, head and neck, liver or kidney cancer. CDR3s include the opening cysteine and the closing phenylalanine or tryptophan.

v_call	j_call	cdr3_aa
TRBV5-6	TRBJ2-7	CASSLRTGGFYEQYF
TRBV7-8	TRBJ2-3	CASSLRVGEPGTDTQYF
TRBV28	TRBJ2-5	CASSLEVGSETQYF
TRBV7-2	TRBJ2-3	CASSLRWSTDTQYF
TRBV9	TRBJ2-3	CASSVRGNTDTQYF
TRBV9	TRBJ1-3	CASSVDDLQGNTIYF
TRBV11-2	TRBJ1-1	CASSRQTGGNTEAFF
TRBV27	TRBJ2-7	CASSLGSEGSYEQYF
TRBV12-5	TRBJ2-3	CASGSLAGAPTDTQYF
TRBV28	TRBJ2-2	CASSLSRGQTGELFF
TRBV9	TRBJ1-4	CASSVASGEKLFF
TRBV5-4	TRBJ2-7	CASSFSATSSYEQYF
TRBV4-2	TRBJ1-6	CASSQKDRTSYNSPLHF
TRBV5-6	TRBJ2-7	CASSFDREAYEQYF
TRBV19	TRBJ1-5	CASSQWTGGDHQPQHF
TRBV19	TRBJ2-7	CASSIGVTYEQYF
TRBV19	TRBJ2-7	CASSIGGTGSYEQYF
TRBV7-2	TRBJ2-1	CASSYLQGADWYRQFF
TRBV4-1	TRBJ2-5	CASSQLAGGLREETQYF
TRBV7-9	TRBJ1-4	CASSPPTGGTNEKLFF
TRBV5-6	TRBJ2-5	CASRLRETQYF
TRBV2	TRBJ2-5	CASSDPGHGQETQYF